The 9 T cell receptor beta chains below all came from one sample that was sequenced in a study of T-cell memory formation after mild COVID-19. From the 5' RACE reads, TCRdb called clonotypes with MiXCR, one entry per CDR3 protein. The table shows a few hundred thousand distinct CDR3 sequences, with roughly a fifth occurring only once. The material sequenced was PBMCs or a T cell subset sorted from them (not recorded which). These receptor sequences come from an adult woman who had mild COVID-19 (a few samples of this study predate the infection). Cell type and time point are not known.

The CDR3 DNA sequence: TGCAGCGCTCCGGGACTAGCGAGCGATACGCAGTATTTT. It translates to CSAPGLASDTQYF. The rearrangement links TRBV29-1 to TRBJ2-3, with TRBD2 matching over 10 bases. V gave up 7 bases and J gave up 6 bases; unmatched junction bases: 7. Germline CDR1 is SQVTM and CDR2 is ANQGSEA. The CDR3 has 13 residues.

V gene TRBV4-3 combines with J gene TRBJ2-1; TRBD2 aligns across 7 bases. This CDR3 region has 15 residues. After removal of 1 base from V and 2 bases from J, the junction contained 2 bases not matched to a gene. CDR1 and CDR2 (germline): LGHNA, YSLEER. This CDR3 reads CASSQVAGAYNEQFF. DNA for the CDR3: TGCGCCAGCAGCCAAGTGGCGGGAGCCTACAATGAGCAGTTCTTC.

This clonotype occurred a few times. V usage is TRBV7-8 and J usage is TRBJ2-1, with 16 bases matching TRBD2. V was clipped by 4 bases and J by 2 bases; unmatched bases: 8. Germline V lookup: CDR1 SGHVS, CDR2 FQNEAQ. This CDR3 has 19 residues. The CDR3 reads CASSSVGTSGRGAYNEQFF. The CDR3 DNA sequence: TGTGCCAGCAGCTCTGTCGGGACTAGCGGGAGGGGGGCCTACAATGAGCAGTTCTTC.

The table lists this clonotype with a few counts. This chain uses TRBV5-1 with TRBJ2-7, with D hard to call. The V and J ends lost 4 bases and 6 bases respectively, with 17 bases between them. The CDR3 has 14 amino acids. Germline V CDR1 and CDR2: SGHRS, YFSETQ. CDR3 loop: CASSPGPTQPEQYF. CDR3 DNA sequence: TGCGCCAGCAGCCCCGGACCTACCCAGCCCGAGCAGTACTTC.

Only a few counts were recorded for this clonotype. The gene calls are TRBV2 and TRBJ1-4; maybe TRBD1 (6 bases). This CDR3 is 13 amino acids long. Between the trimmed V and J ends, which lost 2 bases and 7 bases, there was a span of 8 bases. Germline CDR1 reads SNHLY; CDR2 reads FYNNEI. As DNA, the CDR3 is TGTGCCAGCAGTGAACAGGGGAGTGAAAAACTGTTTTTT. Translating it yields CASSEQGSEKLFF.

V usage is TRBV7-6 and J usage is TRBJ2-3, with TRBD1 matching 8 bases. V lost 5 bases and J lost 2; bases outside the gene matches: 18. The CDR3 contains 19 residues. Germline CDR1 SGHVS, CDR2 FNYEAQ. CDR3 nucleotide sequence: TGTGCCAGCAGCCCGACCATCAGGGGGCGAGGACTCTCCACAGATACGCAGTATTTT. This sequence encodes CASSPTIRGRGLSTDTQYF.

This clonotype was counted only a few times. J is TRBJ2-1 and V is TRBV12-3 or TRBV12-4; TRBD2 matches at 12 bases. The length of the CDR3 is 16 residues. V lost 6 bases and J lost 8; bases outside the gene matches: 11. This CDR3 reads CASSSRASGGAHEQFF. CDR3 DNA sequence: TGTGCCAGCAGCTCTAGGGCTAGCGGGGGGGCCCATGAGCAGTTCTTC.

Remarks on this clonotype: Mismatch with germline at one junction end may stem from a read error. The V call is TRBV3-1, the J call TRBJ2-1, with 7 bases lining up with TRBD1. CDR1 and CDR2 (germline): LGHDT, YNNKEL (reference sequence). This CDR3 spans 13 amino acids. The CDR3 spells CASSQDRGGQALF. In nucleotides, the CDR3 is TGTGCCAGCAGCCAAGATCGAGGTGGACAGGCCCTATTC.

This chain joins TRBV5-6 and TRBJ1-1, with 8 bases lining up with TRBD1. Germline V gene sequence: CDR1 SGHDT, CDR2 YYEEEE. This CDR3 contains 13 residues. Trimming at V came to 2 bases and at J to 4 bases, leaving 1 base not matched to a gene. CDR3 in DNA: TGTGCCAGCAGCTTTCAGGGGGCCACTGAAGCTTTCTTT. Protein: CASSFQGATEAFF.